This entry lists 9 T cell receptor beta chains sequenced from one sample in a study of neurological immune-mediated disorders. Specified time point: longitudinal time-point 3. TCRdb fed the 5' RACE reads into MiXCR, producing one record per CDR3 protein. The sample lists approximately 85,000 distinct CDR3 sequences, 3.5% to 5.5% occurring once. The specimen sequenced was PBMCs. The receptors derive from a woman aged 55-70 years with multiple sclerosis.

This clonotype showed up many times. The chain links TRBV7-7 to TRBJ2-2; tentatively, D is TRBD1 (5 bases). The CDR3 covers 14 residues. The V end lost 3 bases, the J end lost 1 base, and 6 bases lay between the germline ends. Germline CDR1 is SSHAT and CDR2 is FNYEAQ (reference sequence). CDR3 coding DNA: TGTGCCAGCAGCTTCGGACAGAACACCGGGGAGCTGTTTTTT. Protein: CASSFGQNTGELFF.

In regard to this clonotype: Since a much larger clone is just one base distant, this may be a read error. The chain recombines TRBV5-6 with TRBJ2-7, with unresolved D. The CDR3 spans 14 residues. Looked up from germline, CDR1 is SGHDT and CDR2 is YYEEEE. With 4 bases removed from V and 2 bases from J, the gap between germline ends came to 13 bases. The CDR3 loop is CASSMAVTTYEQYF. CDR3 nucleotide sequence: TGTGCCAGCAGCATGGCCGTGACAACCTACGAGCAGTACTTC.

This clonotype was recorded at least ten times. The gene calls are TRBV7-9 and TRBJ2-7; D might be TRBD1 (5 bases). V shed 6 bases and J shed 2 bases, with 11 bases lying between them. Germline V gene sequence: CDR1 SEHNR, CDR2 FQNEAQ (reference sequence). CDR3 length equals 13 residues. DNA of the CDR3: TGTGCCAGCAGGATCCAGGGAACCTACGAGCAGTACTTC. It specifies CASRIQGTYEQYF. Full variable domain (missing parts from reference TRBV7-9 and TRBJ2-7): DTGVSQNPRHKITKRGQNVTFRCDPISEHNRLYWYRQTLGQGPEFLTYFQNEAQLEKSRLLSDRFSAERPKGSFSTLEIQRTEQGDSAMYLCASRIQGTYEQYFGPGTRLTVT.

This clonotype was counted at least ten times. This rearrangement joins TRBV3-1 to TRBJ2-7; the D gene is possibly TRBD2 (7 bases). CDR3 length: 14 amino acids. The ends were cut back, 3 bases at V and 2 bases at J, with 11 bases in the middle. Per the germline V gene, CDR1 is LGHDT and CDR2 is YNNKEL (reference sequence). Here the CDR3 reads CASSQAGDTYEQYF. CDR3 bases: TGTGCCAGCAGCCAGGCGGGGGACACCTACGAGCAGTACTTC.

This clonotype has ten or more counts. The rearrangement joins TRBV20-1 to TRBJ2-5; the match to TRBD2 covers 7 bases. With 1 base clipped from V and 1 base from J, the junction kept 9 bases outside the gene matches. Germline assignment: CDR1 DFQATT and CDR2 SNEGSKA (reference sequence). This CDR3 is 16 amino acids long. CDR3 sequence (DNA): TGCAGTGCTAGAGTTCCCGGTGGGGGGGTCCAAGAGACCCAGTACTTC. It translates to CSARVPGGGVQETQYF.

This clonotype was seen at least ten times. Here the CDR3 DNA reads TGTGCCAGCAGCCCCGGGACGTTCTACGAGCAGTACTTC. It encodes CASSPGTFYEQYF. The rearrangement links TRBV6-5 to TRBJ2-7; D tentatively fits TRBD1 or TRBD2 (5 bases each). The CDR3 sequence is 13 residues long. V gave up 6 bases and J gave up 3 bases, with 12 bases separating them. Per germline, CDR1 MNHEY and CDR2 SVGAGI.

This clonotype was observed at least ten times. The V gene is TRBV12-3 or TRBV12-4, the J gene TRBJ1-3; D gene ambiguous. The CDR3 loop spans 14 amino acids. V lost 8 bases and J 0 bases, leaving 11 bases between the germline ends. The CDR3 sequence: CASGTERSGNTIYF. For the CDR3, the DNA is TGTGCCAGCGGAACGGAGCGCTCTGGAAACACCATATATTTT.

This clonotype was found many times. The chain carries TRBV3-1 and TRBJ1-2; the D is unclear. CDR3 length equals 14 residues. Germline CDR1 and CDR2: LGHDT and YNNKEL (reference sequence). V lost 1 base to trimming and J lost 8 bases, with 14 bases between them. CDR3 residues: CASSQVNGVWGYTF. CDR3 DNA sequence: TGTGCCAGCAGCCAAGTGAACGGGGTATGGGGCTACACCTTC.

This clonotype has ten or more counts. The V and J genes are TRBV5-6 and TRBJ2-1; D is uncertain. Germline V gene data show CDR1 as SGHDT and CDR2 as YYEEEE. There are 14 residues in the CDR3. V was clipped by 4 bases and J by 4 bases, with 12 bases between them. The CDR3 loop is CASSPSNPYNEQFF. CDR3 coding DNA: TGTGCCAGCAGCCCCTCAAACCCGTACAATGAGCAGTTCTTC.